This TCR beta chain appears in the sequencing data of a study of Graves' ophthalmopathy and Graves' hyperthyroidism. Study-wide findings and caveats: The model achieved roughly 66% sensitivity and under 75% specificity for ophthalmopathy progression. Most thyroid-expanded clonotypes exceeding 0.001 frequency were also found in blood.

This clonotype was picked up many times. What it binds is not known. Stable hyperthyroidism denotes an absence of ophthalmopathy throughout 18 months of follow-up. As the starting material, roughly 10 ml of fresh peripheral blood yielded the PBMCs. The authors amplified TCR beta CDR3 regions from RNA transcripts. Second-round multiplex PCR followed a first-round RT-PCR using HTBI primers. TCRdb ran MiXCR on the multiplex PCR reads and lists one entry per CDR3 protein. The repertoire includes some 380,000 distinct CDR3 sequences, 15% of them detected once, and roughly 7% sits in the top ten. There are 19 residues in the CDR3. The germline CDR1 and CDR2 sequences are LNHNV and YYDKDF (reference sequence). V lost 0 bases to trimming and J lost 4 bases; unmatched junction nucleotides: 10.

The V gene is TRBV15, the J gene TRBJ2-2, with 11 bases aligning to TRBD2. The specimen was peripheral blood. The TCR comes from a woman under 30 with stable Graves' hyperthyroidism. CDR3 protein: CATSRDPLAGGSFTGELFF. CDR3 in DNA: TGTGCCACCAGCAGAGATCCCCTAGCGGGGGGCTCCTTCACCGGGGAGCTGTTTTTT.